The 19 T cell receptor beta chains listed next were all sequenced from one sample in a study of spatial heterogeneity in lung cancer. TCRdb reanalysed the 5' RACE reads using MiXCR and keeps one entry per CDR3 protein. The data hold tens of thousands of distinct CDR3 sequences, with roughly 5.2% observed a single time. The time point denotes: sample taken at primary tumor resection. Sequenced material: PBMCs, taken at surgery. The source of these receptors is a female donor with early-stage non-small cell lung cancer.

This clonotype showed up many times. The chain employs TRBV30 and TRBJ1-2; tentative D call: TRBD1 (5 bases). Germline-derived CDR1 and CDR2 are GTSNPN and SVGIG (reference sequence). The V gene lost 7 bases and the J gene lost 8 bases, with 14 bases spanning the gap. The CDR3 spans 11 residues. The chain's CDR3 is CASWLGEGYTF. CDR3 in DNA: TGTGCCTCTTGGCTAGGGGAGGGCTACACCTTC.

This clonotype was seen ten or more times. V usage is TRBV27 and J usage is TRBJ1-3; 10 bases agree with TRBD1. CDR1 is MNHEY and CDR2 is SMNVEV in the germline V gene (reference sequence). Losses at the gene ends were 6 bases for V and 0 bases for J; bases not matched to a gene: 2. The CDR3 runs to 15 residues. This CDR3 reads CASRRTGGSGNTIYF. CDR3 in DNA: TGTGCCAGCAGGCGGACAGGGGGCTCTGGAAACACCATATATTTT.

This clonotype was counted ten times or more. The chain has TRBV4-2 and TRBJ2-1, with D tentatively TRBD1 (5 bases). Deletions cut 1 base from V and 5 bases from J, with 12 bases between. CDR1 and CDR2 (germline): LGHNA, YNFKEQ. CDR3 length equals 15 residues. CDR3 coding DNA: TGTGCCAGCAGCCAAGGGGGCCTAACGGACAATGAGCAGTTCTTC. This sequence encodes CASSQGGLTDNEQFF.

This rearrangement joins TRBV3-1 to TRBJ1-4; D gene uncertain. The V end was cut by 3 bases, the J end by 5 bases, with 13 bases between. Germline lookup yields CDR1 LGHDT and CDR2 YNNKEL (reference sequence). The CDR3 has 15 residues. CDR3 in amino acids: CASSQDPRPNEKLFF. CDR3 nucleotides: TGTGCCAGCAGCCAGGACCCACGTCCCAATGAAAAACTGTTTTTT.

At least ten counts were recorded for this clonotype. This chain uses TRBV20-1 with TRBJ1-5, with TRBD1 as a possible D gene (5 bases). This CDR3 is 13 amino acids long. Trimming left V 1 base short and J 5 bases short, with 9 bases between. The V gene's germline CDR1 is DFQATT and CDR2 SNEGSKA (reference sequence). The chain's CDR3 is CSARGQPDQPQHF. The DNA for the CDR3 is TGCAGTGCTAGAGGACAGCCGGATCAGCCCCAGCATTTT.

This clonotype was detected a few times. This chain joins TRBV12-3 or TRBV12-4 and TRBJ2-1; D perhaps matches TRBD1 (6 bases). The CDR3 length is 15 residues. V was shortened by 6 bases and J by 0 bases, with 12 bases between the two germline ends. The DNA for the CDR3 is TGTGCCAGCAGCCATACGACAGGCTCCTACAATGAGCAGTTCTTC. Residues: CASSHTTGSYNEQFF.

This clonotype was counted ten times or more. The V call is TRBV15, the J call TRBJ2-7; 9 positions agree with TRBD1. Germline CDR1 LNHNV, CDR2 YYDKDF (reference sequence). J was trimmed by 5 bases and V by 0 bases; bases with no gene match: 5. The CDR3 loop spans 15 amino acids. CDR3 protein: CATSRDRQGVDEQYF. The DNA for the CDR3 is TGTGCCACCAGCAGAGACCGACAGGGGGTAGACGAGCAGTACTTC.

This rearrangement joins TRBV30 to TRBJ2-7; D ambiguous. Germline loops: CDR1 GTSNPN, CDR2 SVGIG (reference sequence). The CDR3 loop spans 12 amino acids. Trimming stripped 5 bases from V and 2 bases from J, with 10 bases between. CDR3 protein: CAWGKGAYEQYF. CDR3 DNA sequence: TGTGCCTGGGGTAAGGGCGCCTACGAGCAGTACTTC.

This clonotype was seen repeatedly, ten times or more. The V call is TRBV3-1, the J call TRBJ1-6, with D possibly matching TRBD1 (5 bases). Germline values: CDR1 LGHDT, CDR2 YNNKEL (reference sequence). Trimming cost V 5 bases and J 15 bases, with 17 bases left between them. The CDR3 is 13 residues long. The CDR3 nucleotides read TGTGCCAGCAGCAACCGAGCCCGGGGGGACCTCCACTTT. Its translation is CASSNRARGDLHF.

The sample holds many counts of this clonotype. The chain employs TRBV24-1 and TRBJ2-2; D possibly corresponds to TRBD1 (5 bases). Between the trimmed V and J ends, which lost 3 bases and 1 base, there was a span of 5 bases. Germline V lookup: CDR1 KGHDR, CDR2 SFDVKD. The CDR3 has 14 amino acids. This chain's CDR3 is CATSDTGNTGELFF. The CDR3, as DNA: TGTGCCACCAGTGATACAGGGAACACCGGGGAGCTGTTTTTT.

This clonotype appeared many times. V gene TRBV5-1 combines with J gene TRBJ2-7; D is uncertain. The V end was cut by 3 bases, the J end by 2 bases, with 6 bases between. The CDR3 is made up of 12 amino acids. CDR1 is SGHRS and CDR2 is YFSETQ in the germline V gene. The CDR3: CASSSPTYEQYF. The DNA of the CDR3 is TGCGCCAGCAGCTCACCTACCTACGAGCAGTACTTC.

This clonotype has ten or more counts. The V gene is TRBV9, the J gene TRBJ1-1; 7 bases align to TRBD1. The CDR3 is 14 amino acids. The V gene end was trimmed by 4 bases and the J gene end by 6 bases; junction bases not matched to a gene: 9. Germline lookup yields CDR1 SGDLS and CDR2 YYNGEE. CDR3 loop: CASSPTDRSPEAFF. The CDR3 bases are TGTGCCAGCAGCCCGACGGACAGGAGCCCTGAAGCTTTCTTT. The complete variable domain, with remaining parts taken from reference TRBV9 and TRBJ1-1, reads DSGVTQTPKHLITATGQRVTLRCSPRSGDLSVYWYQQSLDQGLQFLIQYYNGEERAKGNILERFSAQQFPDLHSELNLSSLELGDSALYFCASSPTDRSPEAFFGQGTRLTVV.

In its sample, this clonotype was seen many times. V and J are TRBV6-1 and TRBJ2-6, with TRBD2 as a possible D gene (5 bases). The CDR3 covers 16 residues. V lost 1 base and J 2 bases, leaving 9 bases between the germline ends. Germline V CDR1 and CDR2: MNHNS, SASEGT. The CDR3 sequence: CASSEDGVTGANVLTF. CDR3 coding DNA: TGTGCCAGCAGTGAAGACGGGGTCACTGGGGCCAACGTCCTGACTTTC.

Ten or more counts support this clonotype. V usage is TRBV5-1 and J usage is TRBJ2-3; D is unresolved. Trimming stripped 2 bases from V and 2 bases from J, with 9 bases between. CDR1 SGHRS and CDR2 YFSETQ come from the germline V gene. CDR3 length: 14 amino acids. CDR3 sequence: CASSLQRFTDTQYF. The CDR3 nucleotides read TGCGCCAGCAGCTTACAGAGATTCACAGATACGCAGTATTTT.

This clonotype was found many times. CDR3: CAWSVLKINYGYTF. In nucleotides, the CDR3 is TGTGCCTGGAGTGTACTAAAGATTAACTATGGCTACACCTTC. The chain uses TRBV30 and TRBJ1-2; no definite D call. The CDR3 is 14 residues long. Germline V gene data show CDR1 as GTSNPN and CDR2 as SVGIG (reference sequence). Trimming cost V 0 bases and J 1 base, with 9 bases left between them.

Ten or more counts support this clonotype. The chain links TRBV7-6 to TRBJ2-3, with D unclear. V gave up 0 bases and J gave up 2 bases, with 9 bases separating them. There are 15 residues in the CDR3. The V gene's germline CDR1 is SGHVS and CDR2 FNYEAQ. This CDR3 reads CASSLAAEYTDTQYF. The CDR3 DNA reads TGTGCCAGCAGCTTAGCGGCCGAATACACAGATACGCAGTATTTT.

This chain uses TRBV28 with TRBJ1-4; possibly TRBD1 for D (5 bases). The germline V gene has CDR1 MDHEN and CDR2 SYDVKM. The CDR3 extends over 15 amino acids. Trimming shortened V by 1 base and J by 5 bases, and 11 bases separated the two germline ends. CDR3 in DNA: TGTGCCAGCAGTTTATCCAGGGAAGGAAATGAAAAACTGTTTTTT. Its protein product is CASSLSREGNEKLFF. The variable domain in full, with the rest retrieved from reference TRBV28 and TRBJ1-4, is DVKVTQSSRYLVKRTGEKVFLECVQDMDHENMFWYRQDPGLGLRLIYFSYDVKMKEKGDIPEGYSVSREKKERFSLILESASTNQTSMYLCASSLSREGNEKLFFGSGTQLSVL.

This clonotype was found a few times. The rearrangement uses TRBV20-1 and TRBJ2-1; D possibly matches TRBD1 or TRBD2 (5 bases each). The CDR3 contains 15 residues. Trimming removed 2 bases at V and 5 bases at J, with 16 bases between. From germline, CDR1 is DFQATT and CDR2 SNEGSKA (reference sequence). CDR3 bases: TGCAGTGCTAGACCCAACGGTAGGGGACACAATGAGCAGTTCTTC. Translating it yields CSARPNGRGHNEQFF.

This clonotype has more than one count but fewer than ten. Here the CDR3 reads CASSEGGRAASEAFF. As DNA, the CDR3 is TGTGCCAGCAGCGAGGGAGGGCGGGCCGCCTCTGAAGCTTTCTTT. The rearrangement links TRBV9 to TRBJ1-1; D is uncertain. The V end lost 3 bases, the J end lost 6 bases, and 18 bases lay between the germline ends. The CDR3 runs 15 residues. Germline CDR1 is SGDLS and CDR2 is YYNGEE.